This section outlines one T cell receptor (beta chain) sequence together with its context. The antigen is not known. Germline CDR1 is GTSNPN and CDR2 is SVGIG (reference sequence). This CDR3 contains 11 residues. The V and J ends lost 1 base and 7 bases respectively, with 8 bases between them. PCR was performed using 60 Vbeta and 13 Jbeta primers. Sequenced by immunoSEQ multiplex PCR; TCRdb stores in-frame clones only, minus some. The sample totals around 160,000 clones. The data derive from a study of cytomegalovirus exposure and HLA in healthy donors. Study overall: The Caucasian-associated ancestry cluster contained more than 75% of the approximately 400 genotyped donors.

Study results and caveats: Later analysis demonstrated an association between a missense DCLRE1C variant and TCR beta V- and J-gene trimming.

The donors, nominally healthy at sampling, likely had unrecorded immune exposures. V gene TRBV30 combines with J gene TRBJ2-7; D not certain. The clonotype originates from a woman aged 50 to 65 in good health and CMV-seronegative. Sequencing was done on a sample of PBMCs. The CDR3 coding sequence is TGTGCCTGGAGTGCCCCTCTGGAGCAGTACTTC. It encodes CAWSAPLEQYF.